The 24 T cell receptor beta chains reported below all come from one sample, sequenced in a study of ipilimumab plus nivolumab after autologous stem cell transplantation. Clones were read by immunoSEQ multiplex PCR, and TCRdb kept only the in-frame ones, dropping some. The sample has some 45,000 clones, around nine tenths seen once. Here the sequenced sample was PBMCs, taken in a trial of ipilimumab plus nivolumab as post-transplant consolidation. These receptors were obtained from a male donor with multiple myeloma.

This chain uses TRBV15 with TRBJ1-2, with D perhaps matching TRBD1 (6 bases). With 1 base removed from V and 7 bases from J, the gap between germline ends came to 10 bases. From germline, CDR1 is LNHNV and CDR2 YYDKDF (reference sequence). This CDR3 region has 13 residues. Here the CDR3 reads CATSRVGGGGYTF. CDR3 DNA: TGTGCCACCAGCAGAGTTGGGGGCGGTGGCTACACCTTC.

V gene TRBV6-5 combines with J gene TRBJ1-4, with 9 nucleotides matching TRBD1. The V segment lost 7 bases and the J segment 16 bases; nucleotides outside the gene matches: 13. The CDR3 has 13 residues. Germline CDR1 reads MNHEY; CDR2 reads SVGAGI. CDR3 bases: TGTGCCAGCAAGGACAGGGGAGGAGGTTCGACGTTTTTT. Translating gives CASKDRGGGSTFF.

J is TRBJ1-2 and V is TRBV9, with D perhaps matching TRBD1 (5 bases). Per germline, CDR1 SGDLS and CDR2 YYNGEE. V was cut by 5 bases and J by 7 bases, with 15 bases left in between. The CDR3 length is 13 residues. DNA of the CDR3: TGTGCCAGCAGGCCCTCAGGGAATGGTGGCTACACCTTC. Protein product: CASRPSGNGGYTF.

V gene TRBV28 combines with J gene TRBJ2-5; 7 bases line up with TRBD2. Looked up from germline, CDR1 is MDHEN and CDR2 is SYDVKM. The J segment lost 2 bases and the V segment lost 7 bases, leaving 7 bases of the junction unmatched. This CDR3 region has 14 residues. The CDR3 bases are TGTGCCAGCACCGAGGGCGGGGGTCAAGAGACCCAGTACTTC. Its translation is CASTEGGGQETQYF.

This clone has just one count. The V and J genes are TRBV5-5 and TRBJ1-2; D is perhaps TRBD1 (6 bases). V was pared by 4 bases and J by 7 bases, with 17 bases between. The CDR3 is made up of 14 amino acids. CDR1 and CDR2 from the germline V gene are SGHKS and YYEKEE (reference sequence). The CDR3 nucleotides read TGTGCCAGCAGCCTGCCAGGGGCGAAAGCTGGCTACACCTTC. Its translation is CASSLPGAKAGYTF.

The rearrangement uses TRBV2 and TRBJ2-7; 7 bases line up with TRBD1. This CDR3 region has 14 residues. Per germline, CDR1 SNHLY and CDR2 FYNNEI. V shed 6 bases, J shed 3 bases, and the junction held 8 bases outside the gene matches. The CDR3 DNA reads as TGTGCCAGCAGAAGCGGACAGGCGAACTACGAGCAGTACTTC. Protein: CASRSGQANYEQYF.

This chain joins TRBV5-1 and TRBJ2-7; 12 positions match TRBD1. The junction had 9 bases not matched to a gene; V was cut back by 2 bases and J by 0 bases. Looked up from germline, CDR1 is SGHRS and CDR2 is YFSETQ. The CDR3 sequence is 18 residues long. CDR3 loop: CASSFDPRDRGHSYEQYF. The CDR3 DNA is TGCGCCAGCAGCTTTGACCCCCGGGACAGGGGGCACTCCTACGAGCAGTACTTC.

The V and J genes are TRBV4-3 and TRBJ1-2; D unclear. V was pared by 0 bases and J by 3 bases, with 17 bases between. The CDR3 consists of 17 residues. The germline V gene has CDR1 LGHNA and CDR2 YSLEER. The CDR3 reads CASSQDWSDHTHYGYTF. CDR3 coding DNA: TGCGCCAGCAGCCAAGATTGGTCAGACCATACCCACTATGGCTACACCTTC.

V gene TRBV30 combines with J gene TRBJ2-7; D call uncertain. Trimming stripped 0 bases from V and 0 bases from J, with 12 bases between. The CDR3 has 15 amino acids. The V gene's germline CDR1 is GTSNPN and CDR2 SVGIG (reference sequence). CDR3 bases: TGTGCCTGGAGTGTTGGGCAGCTGAGCTCCTACGAGCAGTACTTC. It yields the protein CAWSVGQLSSYEQYF.

The rearrangement uses TRBV13 and TRBJ2-3; no clear D gene. Germline CDR1 PRHDT, CDR2 FYEKMQ (reference sequence). The CDR3 loop spans 16 amino acids. Deletions cut 5 bases from V and 0 bases from J, with 15 bases between. CDR3 protein: CASSPRTATSTDTQYF. CDR3 in DNA: TGTGCCAGCAGCCCCAGGACGGCGACTAGCACAGATACGCAGTATTTT.

The CDR3 loop reads CASSSGAGNYEQYF. The CDR3, as DNA: TGTGCCAGCAGCTCCGGTGCGGGGAACTACGAGCAGTACTTC. V and J are TRBV11-3 and TRBJ2-7; TRBD2 might be the D (6 bases). The V end lost 4 bases, the J end lost 3 bases, and 13 bases lay between the germline ends. Per germline, CDR1 SGHNT and CDR2 YENEEA. The CDR3 runs 14 residues.

V and J are TRBV7-9 and TRBJ1-5; D not resolved. CDR3 size: 13 residues. Germline-derived CDR1 and CDR2 are SEHNR and FQNEAQ (reference sequence). The V gene lost 1 base and the J gene lost 5 bases, with 6 bases spanning the gap. The CDR3 nucleotides are TGTGCCAGCAGCTTAGAAAGGGATCAGCCCCAGCATTTT. The encoded protein is CASSLERDQPQHF. Together with reference TRBV7-9 and TRBJ1-5, the CDR3 gives the full variable domain: DTGVSQNPRHKITKRGQNVTFRCDPISEHNRLYWYRQTLGQGPEFLTYFQNEAQLEKSRLLSDRFSAERPKGSFSTLEIQRTEQGDSAMYLCASSLERDQPQHFGDGTRLSIL.

The chain links TRBV28 to TRBJ1-2; perhaps TRBD1 as D (5 bases). This CDR3 spans 11 amino acids. V shed 8 bases and J shed 2 bases, with 6 bases lying between them. Germline V gives CDR1 MDHEN, CDR2 SYDVKM. DNA of the CDR3: TGTGCCAGCGAGGGGAACTATGGCTACACCTTC. Amino acid sequence: CASEGNYGYTF.

The rearrangement links TRBV18 to TRBJ2-7; D may be TRBD2 (5 bases). The ends were cut back, 2 bases at V and 3 bases at J, with 11 bases in the middle. CDR1 and CDR2 from the germline V gene are KGHSH and LQKENI. CDR3 size: 14 residues. The CDR3 coding sequence is TGTGCCAGCTCACCAGGGAGTCCGATCTACGAGCAGTACTTC. Protein sequence: CASSPGSPIYEQYF.

The V gene is TRBV27, the J gene TRBJ2-7; D gene ambiguous. Germline V gene lookup returns CDR1 MNHEY and CDR2 SMNVEV (reference sequence). V was cut by 2 bases and J by 2 bases, with 10 bases left in between. The CDR3 loop spans 14 amino acids. Here the CDR3 reads CASSLKGSAYEQYF. The CDR3 nucleotides read TGTGCCAGCAGTTTAAAGGGCAGCGCCTACGAGCAGTACTTC.

This sequence joins TRBV5-3 and TRBJ1-2; D not certain. TRBV5-3 is an ORF, with its function uncertain. V was clipped by 1 base and J by 5 bases, with 9 bases between them. This CDR3 is 13 amino acids long. The CDR3 DNA is TGTGCCAGAAGCTTGCTTCTGAGTTATGGCTACACCTTC. Translated, it gives CARSLLLSYGYTF.

The gene calls are TRBV15 and TRBJ1-1; D gene uncertain. V gave up 0 bases and J gave up 6 bases, with 8 bases separating them. Germline-derived CDR1 and CDR2 are LNHNV and YYDKDF (reference sequence). The CDR3 length is 13 residues. This chain's CDR3 is CATSRDLGAEAFF. The CDR3 DNA follows: TGTGCCACCAGCAGAGATCTTGGAGCTGAAGCTTTCTTT. The complete variable domain, with remaining parts taken from reference TRBV15 and TRBJ1-1, reads DAMVIQNPRYQVTQFGKPVTLSCSQTLNHNVMYWYQQKSSQAPKLLFHYYDKDFNNEADTPDNFQSRRPNTSFCFLDIRSPGLGDTAMYLCATSRDLGAEAFFGQGTRLTVV.

This chain links TRBV7-9 with TRBJ1-2; D unresolved. The germline V gene has CDR1 SEHNR and CDR2 FQNEAQ (reference sequence). The V end was cut by 6 bases, the J end by 4 bases, with 12 bases between. The length of the CDR3 is 13 residues. This chain's CDR3 is CASRKIRLYGYTF. Here the CDR3 DNA reads TGTGCCAGCAGAAAAATCCGCCTCTATGGCTACACCTTC.

The chain combines TRBV7-2 with TRBJ2-7; unclear D gene. From germline, CDR1 is SGHTA and CDR2 FQGNSA. The CDR3 has 13 amino acids. Trimming left V 0 bases short and J 4 bases short, with 7 bases between. The CDR3 region has the DNA TGTGCCAGCAGCTTAGCCCGGAGTTACGAGCAGTACTTC. Translated, it gives CASSLARSYEQYF.

This chain joins TRBV7-9 and TRBJ2-1; 7 nucleotides match TRBD2. The germline V gene encodes CDR1 SEHNR and CDR2 FQNEAQ (reference sequence). V trimming: 0 bases; J trimming: 3 bases; junction bases outside the gene matches: 5. The CDR3 covers 16 residues. CDR3 in amino acids: CASSLASSGDYNEQFF. The CDR3 coding sequence is TGTGCCAGCAGCTTAGCTTCGAGCGGGGACTACAATGAGCAGTTCTTC.

This chain uses TRBV18 with TRBJ2-5, with D tentatively TRBD2 (6 bases). Trimming cost V 3 bases and J 5 bases, with 13 bases left between them. The CDR3 extends over 14 amino acids. Germline V lookup: CDR1 KGHSH, CDR2 LQKENI. This CDR3 is CASSPLGGEETQYF. CDR3 coding DNA: TGTGCCAGCTCACCTCTAGGAGGGGAGGAGACCCAGTACTTC.

The chain is built from TRBV11-1 and TRBJ1-1, with 7 bases aligning to TRBD1. J lost 0 bases, V lost 5 bases, and 6 bases had no gene match. Germline values: CDR1 SGHAT, CDR2 FQDESV (reference sequence). This CDR3 contains 15 residues. This CDR3 reads CASSPGTGVNTEAFF. CDR3 bases: TGTGCCAGCAGCCCCGGAACAGGGGTGAACACTGAAGCTTTCTTT. Filled out from reference TRBV11-1 and TRBJ1-1, the complete variable domain reads EAEVAQSPRYKITEKSQAVAFWCDPISGHATLYWYRQILGQGPELLVQFQDESVVDDSQLPKDRFSAERLKGVDSTLKIQPAELGDSAMYLCASSPGTGVNTEAFFGQGTRLTVV.

The chain couples TRBV2 to TRBJ2-1; 7 nucleotides agree with TRBD1. Germline V gives CDR1 SNHLY, CDR2 FYNNEI. The CDR3 is made up of 15 amino acids. The trim removed 6 bases at V and 1 base at J, leaving 6 bases unmatched. The CDR3 here is CASSLQGRSYNEQFF. As DNA, the CDR3 is TGTGCCAGCAGCTTACAGGGGCGGTCCTACAATGAGCAGTTCTTC. Full variable domain (missing parts from reference TRBV2 and TRBJ2-1): EPEVTQTPSHQVTQMGQEVILRCVPISNHLYFYWYRQILGQKVEFLVSFYNNEISEKSEIFDDQFSVERPDGSNFTLKIRSTKLEDSAMYFCASSLQGRSYNEQFFGPGTRLTVL.

The chain links TRBV4-1 to TRBJ2-3; D might be TRBD2 (5 bases). V was pared by 3 bases and J by 0 bases, with 10 bases between. The CDR3 has 15 residues. Germline assignment: CDR1 MGHRA and CDR2 YSYEKL. The CDR3 region has the DNA TGCGCCAGCAGCCATACGGGAACTAGCACAGATACGCAGTATTTT. This sequence encodes CASSHTGTSTDTQYF.